The entry that follows covers one T cell receptor (beta chain) sequence. The CDR3 spans 16 residues. V shed 2 bases, J shed 4 bases, and the junction held 7 bases outside the gene matches. Germline values: CDR1 GTSNPN, CDR2 SVGIG (reference sequence). The sample belongs to a study of cytomegalovirus exposure and HLA in healthy donors. The PCR made use of 60 Vbeta and 13 Jbeta primers. Sequencing was performed with immunoSEQ multiplex PCR; in TCRdb, only in-frame clones are kept and a portion is missing. This table has approximately 110,000 clones, around 70% appearing once. The clonotype originates from a woman in her 70s in good health and CMV-seropositive. The V gene is TRBV30, the J gene TRBJ2-1; 11 nucleotides agree with TRBD2. Sequencing input: PBMCs. The CDR3 coding sequence is TGTGCCTGGAGTCCATCAACTAGCGGGGGTTACAATGAGCAGTTCTTC. Translated, it gives CAWSPSTSGGYNEQFF.